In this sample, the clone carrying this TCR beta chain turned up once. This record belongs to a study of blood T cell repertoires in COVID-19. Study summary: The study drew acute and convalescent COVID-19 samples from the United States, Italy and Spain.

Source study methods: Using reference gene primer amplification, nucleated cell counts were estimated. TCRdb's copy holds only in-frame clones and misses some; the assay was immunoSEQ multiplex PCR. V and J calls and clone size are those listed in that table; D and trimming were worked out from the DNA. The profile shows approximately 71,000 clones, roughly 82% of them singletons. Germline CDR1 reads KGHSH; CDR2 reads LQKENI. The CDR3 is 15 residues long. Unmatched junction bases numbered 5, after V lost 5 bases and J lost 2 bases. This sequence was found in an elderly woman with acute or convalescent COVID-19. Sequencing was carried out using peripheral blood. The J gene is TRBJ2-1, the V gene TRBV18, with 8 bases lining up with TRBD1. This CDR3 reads CASSERQGPYNEQFF. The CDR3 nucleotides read TGTGCCAGCTCAGAGAGACAGGGGCCCTACAATGAGCAGTTCTTC.